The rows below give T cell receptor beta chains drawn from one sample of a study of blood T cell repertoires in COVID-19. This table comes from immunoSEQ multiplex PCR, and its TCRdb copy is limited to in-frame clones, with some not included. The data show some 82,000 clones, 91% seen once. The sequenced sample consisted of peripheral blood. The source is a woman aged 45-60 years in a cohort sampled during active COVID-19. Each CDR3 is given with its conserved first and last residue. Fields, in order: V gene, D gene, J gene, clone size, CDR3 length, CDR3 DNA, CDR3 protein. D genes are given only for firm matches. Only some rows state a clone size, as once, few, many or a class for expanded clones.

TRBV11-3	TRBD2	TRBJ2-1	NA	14	TGTGCCAGTACCCCGGGACTAAGTTGGGCTGAGCAGTTCTTC	CASTPGLSWAEQFF
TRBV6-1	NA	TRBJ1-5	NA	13	TGTGCCAGCAGTGAACTCCCCGAGCAGCCCCAGCATTTT	CASSELPEQPQHF
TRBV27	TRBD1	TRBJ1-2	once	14	TGTGCCAGCAGTTCCCTCCGGGACAGCTATGGCTACACCTTC	CASSSLRDSYGYTF
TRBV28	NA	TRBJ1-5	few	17	TGTGCCAGCAGCTGGGGGATACAGGGTTATAGCAATCAGCCCCAGCATTTT	CASSWGIQGYSNQPQHF
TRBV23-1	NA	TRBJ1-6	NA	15	TGCGCCAGCAGTCAATCAGCGAACCCTAATTCACCCCTCCACTTT	CASSQSANPNSPLHF
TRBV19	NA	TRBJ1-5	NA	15	TGTGCCAGTAGTATAGGCGGGGTTAGCAATCAGCCCCAGCATTTT	CASSIGGVSNQPQHF
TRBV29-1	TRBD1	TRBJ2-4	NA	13	TGCAGCGTTCAGGGGGCCGCCCGCGACATTCAGTACTTC	CSVQGAARDIQYF
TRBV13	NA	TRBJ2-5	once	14	TGTGCCAGCAGCTCTTTACAGGTGCAAGAGACCCAGTACTTC	CASSSLQVQETQYF
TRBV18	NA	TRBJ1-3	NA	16	TGTGCCAGCTCACCCACTCCATCGAGCTCTGGAAACACCATATATTTT	CASSPTPSSSGNTIYF
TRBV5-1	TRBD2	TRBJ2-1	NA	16	TGCGCCAGCAGCTTCGCGCGACTAGCGGGAAACGATGAGCAGTTCTTC	CASSFARLAGNDEQFF